This T cell receptor beta chain originates from a study of blood T cells in healthy people across ages. The CDR3 runs to 16 residues. V was clipped by 3 bases and J by 0 bases; unmatched bases: 9. Germline lookup yields CDR1 SGHTS and CDR2 YDEGEE. A second PCR of about 7 to 11 cycles used a sample-barcoded 5' primer and a J-beta primer mix. One entry per CDR3 protein, called by TCRdb with MiXCR from the 5' RACE reads. The table has about 1 million distinct CDR3 sequences, roughly 45% seen once. The receptor was isolated from a woman aged 60 to 75 in good health. The specimen was blood. The V call is TRBV5-8, the J call TRBJ2-7; 7 positions match TRBD2. CDR3 loop: CASSSPTGGSSYEQYF. The DNA of the CDR3 is TGTGCCAGCAGCTCCCCCACTGGCGGGAGCTCCTACGAGCAGTACTTC. The full variable domain, rest sourced from reference TRBV5-8 and TRBJ2-7, is EAGVTQSPTHLIKTRGQQATLRCSPISGHTSVYWYQQALGLGLQFLLWYDEGEERNRGNFPPRFSGRQFPNYSSELNVNALELEDSALYLCASSSPTGGSSYEQYFGPGTRLTVT.